Following are 22 T cell receptor beta chains from one sample sequenced in a study of cytomegalovirus exposure and HLA in healthy donors. The study ran its PCR with 60 Vbeta and 13 Jbeta primers. The protocol was immunoSEQ multiplex PCR, while the TCRdb copy is restricted to in-frame clones and leaves out a portion. Here the sample spans 99,000 or so clones, over 60% being singletons. The specimen sequenced was PBMCs. The receptors here all came from a man aged 40-50 years in good health and CMV-seropositive.

V and J are TRBV11-3 and TRBJ2-1, with D perhaps TRBD2 (6 bases). The CDR3 is 15 residues long. Trimming removed 6 bases at V and 1 base at J, with 13 bases between. Germline CDR1 SGHNT, CDR2 YENEEA. CDR3 loop: CASRLSGASYNEQFF. CDR3 nucleotides: TGTGCCAGCAGGCTTAGCGGAGCTTCCTACAATGAGCAGTTCTTC.

The V gene is TRBV10-3, the J gene TRBJ1-1, with D possibly TRBD1 on 6 matching bases. Germline CDR1 reads ENHRY; CDR2 reads SYGVKD. V was trimmed by 10 bases and J by 3 bases, leaving 15 bases between them. The CDR3 length is 13 residues. The CDR3 nucleotides read TGTGCCACGAAGGGGGGGTTTGACACTGAAGCTTTCTTT. Its translation is CATKGGFDTEAFF.

V is TRBV5-5 and J is TRBJ2-7, with 7 positions matching TRBD1. The germline V gene encodes CDR1 SGHKS and CDR2 YYEKEE (reference sequence). The length of the CDR3 is 16 residues. Losses at the gene ends were 2 bases for V and 0 bases for J; bases not matched to a gene: 8. CDR3 nucleotide sequence: TGTGCCAGCAGCTTCCGCCCGGGACAGAGCTCCTACGAGCAGTACTTC. It yields the protein CASSFRPGQSSYEQYF.

The V call is TRBV4-2, the J call TRBJ2-5, with 9 bases fitting TRBD2. This CDR3 is built from 13 residues. With V trimmed by 8 bases and J by 5 bases, 6 bases remained unmatched. The germline V gene encodes CDR1 LGHNA and CDR2 YNFKEQ. The CDR3 bases are TGTGCCAGCTCGCGGGGGGGCCGGGAGACCCAGTACTTC. Protein: CASSRGGRETQYF.

This clone came up a few times. This chain joins TRBV10-3 and TRBJ2-1; 10 positions match TRBD1. With V trimmed by 6 bases and J by 5 bases, 4 bases remained unmatched. CDR1 and CDR2 from the germline V gene are ENHRY and SYGVKD. CDR3 length: 14 residues. CDR3 region: CAISDRGLDNEQFF. The CDR3 region has the DNA TGTGCCATCAGCGACAGGGGGCTTGACAATGAGCAGTTCTTC.

The CDR3 bases are TGTGCCAGCAGCGTAGCCGACAGGGGTGAGACCCAGTACTTC. Translated, it gives CASSVADRGETQYF. The chain links TRBV9 to TRBJ2-5; 8 bases fit TRBD1. With 0 bases clipped from V and 5 bases from J, the junction kept 3 bases outside the gene matches. Germline V gene data show CDR1 as SGDLS and CDR2 as YYNGEE. CDR3 size: 14 residues.

This chain joins TRBV7-3 and TRBJ2-3; 7 bases align to TRBD1. The CDR3 runs 16 residues. In germline, CDR1 is SGHTA, CDR2 FQGTGA. The V gene end was trimmed by 5 bases and the J gene end by 0 bases; junction bases not matched to a gene: 8. CDR3 coding DNA: TGTGCCAGCAGCGGGGACAGTCGATCTAGCACAGATACGCAGTATTTT. Encoded protein: CASSGDSRSSTDTQYF. Full variable domain (rest looked up from reference TRBV7-3 and TRBJ2-3): GAGVSQTPSNKVTEKGKYVELRCDPISGHTALYWYRQSLGQGPEFLIYFQGTGAADDSGLPNDRFFAVRPEGSVSTLKIQRTERGDSAVYLCASSGDSRSSTDTQYFGPGTRLTVL.

The V call is TRBV4-3, the J call TRBJ1-3; D perhaps matches TRBD1 (5 bases). The CDR3 is made up of 14 amino acids. CDR1 is LGHNA, CDR2 YSLEER, per germline. V was clipped by 2 bases and J by 4 bases, with 9 bases between them. The chain's CDR3 is CASSQTGTGNTIYF. DNA for the CDR3: TGCGCCAGCAGCCAAACAGGAACGGGAAACACCATATATTTT.

This chain joins TRBV19 and TRBJ2-1; 14 positions match TRBD2. The V segment lost 4 bases and the J segment 4 bases; nucleotides outside the gene matches: 9. Per the germline V gene, CDR1 is LNHDA and CDR2 is SQIVND (reference sequence). The CDR3 is made up of 18 amino acids. CDR3 bases: TGTGCCAGTAGTACCGGACTAGCGGGAGGCCCTGGTTACAATGAGCAGTTCTTC. As protein: CASSTGLAGGPGYNEQFF.

The chain combines TRBV2 with TRBJ2-3, with unresolved D. V lost 8 bases and J lost 1, with 16 bases in between. CDR3 length: 15 amino acids. The germline gives CDR1 SNHLY, CDR2 FYNNEI. The CDR3 is CASLSENSRTDTQYF. The CDR3 DNA is TGTGCCAGCCTCTCGGAGAACTCACGCACAGATACGCAGTATTTT.

The count of this clone is one. The junction differs from germline at one of its ends, possibly a read error. V is TRBV28 and J is TRBJ2-5, with D possibly being TRBD2 (6 bases). The J call may be in error: the DNA end matches TRBJ2-7 better. The CDR3 length is 11 residues. Per germline, CDR1 MDHEN and CDR2 SYDVKM. The CDR3 here is CACGVRYEQYF. CDR3 in DNA: TGCGCTTGCGGGGTAAGGTACGAGCAGTACTTC.

Here the CDR3 reads CASSGSGTAGNEQFF. DNA for the CDR3: TGTGCCAGCAGTGGCAGCGGGACCGCCGGCAATGAGCAGTTCTTC. The rearrangement uses TRBV2 and TRBJ2-1, with 7 bases fitting TRBD2. The CDR3 consists of 15 residues. The V gene end was trimmed by 4 bases and the J gene end by 6 bases; junction bases not matched to a gene: 9. Germline CDR1 reads SNHLY; CDR2 reads FYNNEI.

The chain uses TRBV7-9 and TRBJ2-7; TRBD2 aligns across 9 bases. The CDR3 is made up of 12 amino acids. The V gene end was trimmed by 5 bases and the J gene end by 6 bases; junction bases not matched to a gene: 2. Germline V gives CDR1 SEHNR, CDR2 FQNEAQ (reference sequence). CDR3 bases: TGTGCCAGCAGCGAGGGACTAGCCGAGCAGTACTTC. It yields the protein CASSEGLAEQYF. The variable domain in full, with the rest retrieved from reference TRBV7-9 and TRBJ2-7, is DTGVSQNPRHKITKRGQNVTFRCDPISEHNRLYWYRQTLGQGPEFLTYFQNEAQLEKSRLLSDRFSAERPKGSFSTLEIQRTEQGDSAMYLCASSEGLAEQYFGPGTRLTVT.

The V and J genes are TRBV5-1 and TRBJ2-1; 8 positions match TRBD2. This CDR3 spans 15 amino acids. Per germline, CDR1 SGHRS and CDR2 YFSETQ. V shed 0 bases, J shed 4 bases, and the junction held 3 bases outside the gene matches. The CDR3 DNA follows: TGCGCCAGCAGCTTGGCGGGAGGGATATACAATGAGCAGTTCTTC. The encoded protein is CASSLAGGIYNEQFF.

V gene TRBV10-3 combines with J gene TRBJ2-7; 12 bases fit TRBD2. V shed 5 bases and J 4 bases; nucleotides not matched to a gene: 6. CDR1 and CDR2 from the germline V gene are ENHRY and SYGVKD. CDR3 length: 15 amino acids. The CDR3 nucleotides are TGTGCCATCAGTAACAGACTAGCGGGGGAGTACGAGCAGTACTTC. Translated: CAISNRLAGEYEQYF.

The chain couples TRBV5-6 to TRBJ1-2; 7 bases line up with TRBD1. CDR3 length equals 16 residues. The V gene's germline CDR1 is SGHDT and CDR2 YYEEEE. The junction had 13 bases not matched to a gene; V was cut back by 4 bases and J by 4 bases. The chain's CDR3 is CASSPNVRTGPYGYTF. CDR3 bases: TGTGCCAGCAGCCCGAATGTCCGGACAGGTCCCTATGGCTACACCTTC.

The chain joins TRBV30 to TRBJ2-1; TRBD1 might be the D (5 bases). The germline V and J ends were trimmed by 3 bases and 6 bases, with 15 bases remaining between them. Per the germline V gene, CDR1 is GTSNPN and CDR2 is SVGIG (reference sequence). The CDR3 covers 14 residues. Here the CDR3 reads CAWRRTPVVNEQFF. The CDR3 nucleotides are TGTGCCTGGAGGAGGACACCGGTAGTCAATGAGCAGTTCTTC.

The CDR3 coding sequence is TGTGCCAGCAGCTTACAGGGGATGTATAGCAATCAGCCCCAGCATTTT. This encodes CASSLQGMYSNQPQHF. The rearrangement links TRBV7-8 to TRBJ1-5; weak D call: TRBD1 (6 bases). This CDR3 is built from 16 residues. CDR1 is SGHVS, CDR2 FQNEAQ, per germline. V was clipped by 2 bases and J by 0 bases, with 11 bases between them.

The rearrangement joins TRBV7-2 to TRBJ2-2; 13 bases agree with TRBD2. V was pared by 5 bases and J by 6 bases, with 15 bases of the junction left unmatched. From germline, CDR1 is SGHTA and CDR2 FQGNSA. CDR3 length: 19 amino acids. CDR3 protein: CASSLEGTSGRVKAGELFF. The DNA for the CDR3 is TGTGCCAGCAGCCTTGAAGGAACTAGCGGGAGGGTGAAGGCCGGGGAGCTGTTTTTT.

The chain employs TRBV6-6 and TRBJ2-7, with D possibly being TRBD1 (6 bases). The CDR3 is made up of 12 amino acids. Germline V gives CDR1 MNHNY, CDR2 SVGAGI (reference sequence). V gave up 6 bases and J gave up 4 bases, with 10 bases separating them. The CDR3, as DNA: TGTGCCAGCAGGTCCGACAGGTACGAGCAGTACTTC. Protein product: CASRSDRYEQYF.

Points on this clone: Different DNA sequences within this sample yield the same CDR3. The chain links TRBV19 to TRBJ1-1; perhaps TRBD1 as D (5 bases). Trimming shortened V by 3 bases and J by 1 base, and 6 bases separated the two germline ends. Germline loops: CDR1 LNHDA, CDR2 SQIVND (reference sequence). The CDR3 is made up of 13 amino acids. The CDR3 protein is CASSIGGNTEAFF. The CDR3 DNA reads as TGTGCCAGTAGTATCGGGGGGAACACTGAAGCTTTCTTT.

V is TRBV7-2 and J is TRBJ2-5; the match to TRBD2 covers 11 bases. This CDR3 is 18 amino acids long. J lost 1 base, V lost 3 bases, and 10 bases had no gene match. Germline V CDR1 and CDR2: SGHTA, FQGNSA. The CDR3 loop is CASSFTSGLAGGQETQYF. DNA of the CDR3: TGTGCCAGCAGCTTCACCTCGGGGCTAGCGGGGGGCCAAGAGACCCAGTACTTC.